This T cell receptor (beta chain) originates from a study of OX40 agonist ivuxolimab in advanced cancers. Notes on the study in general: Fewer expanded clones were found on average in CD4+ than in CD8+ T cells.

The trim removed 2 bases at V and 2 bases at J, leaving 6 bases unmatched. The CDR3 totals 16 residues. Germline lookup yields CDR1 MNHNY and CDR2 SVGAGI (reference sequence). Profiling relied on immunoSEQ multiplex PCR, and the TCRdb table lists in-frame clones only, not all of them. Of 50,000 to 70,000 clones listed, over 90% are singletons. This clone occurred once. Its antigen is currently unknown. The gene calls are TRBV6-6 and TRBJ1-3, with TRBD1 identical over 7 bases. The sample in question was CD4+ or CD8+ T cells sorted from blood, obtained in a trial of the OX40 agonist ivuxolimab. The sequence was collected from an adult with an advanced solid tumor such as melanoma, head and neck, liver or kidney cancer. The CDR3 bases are TGTGCCAGCAGTTACCGCCAGGGGGAGGCTGGAAACACCATATATTTT. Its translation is CASSYRQGEAGNTIYF.